Listed here are 9 T cell receptor beta chains from one sample, sequenced in a study of blood T cell repertoires in COVID-19 (dated by TCRdb to 2018 to 2021). Libraries were made using the immunoSEQ multiplex PCR assay. This immuneACCESS table, as held by TCRdb, lists in-frame sequences with V and J called but not all clones. Of the missing ones, under half trace to an unresolved V gene in checked studies; the others have no known cause. Present in this sample are 60,000 to 80,000 clones, more than 75% of which were seen just once. Of the sample, over 0.8% is held by the ten largest clones. Specimen: peripheral blood. The receptors come from a man aged 70 or older with acute or convalescent COVID-19.

This chain connects TRBV27 to TRBJ2-7; 13 positions agree with TRBD2. In germline, CDR1 is MNHEY, CDR2 SMNVEV (reference sequence). This CDR3 comprises 19 residues. Unmatched junction bases numbered 13, after V lost 5 bases and J lost 0 bases. CDR3 nucleotides: TGTGCCAGCAGTATTACCCCGAGACTAGCGGGAGGAAGCTCCTACGAGCAGTACTTC. Its translation is CASSITPRLAGGSSYEQYF.

V and J are TRBV6-4 and TRBJ1-1; D uncertain. V lost 4 bases and J 1 base, leaving 7 bases between the germline ends. The CDR3 has 13 residues. The germline V gene has CDR1 MRHNA and CDR2 SNTAGT. The CDR3 sequence is CASSVESNTEAFF. The CDR3 DNA sequence: TGTGCCAGCAGTGTAGAATCGAACACTGAAGCTTTCTTT.

The chain combines TRBV7-6 with TRBJ2-5; 9 bases line up with TRBD2. The CDR3 runs 15 residues. Germline CDR1 reads SGHVS; CDR2 reads FNYEAQ. J lost 4 bases, V lost 8 bases, and 11 bases had no gene match. In DNA, the CDR3 is TGTGCCAGCGGCCGCGGCGGGGGGGTCGGAGAGACCCAGTACTTC. Its translation is CASGRGGGVGETQYF.

The V gene is TRBV7-6, the J gene TRBJ2-2; no definite D call. The ends were cut back, 1 base at V and 6 bases at J, with 9 bases in the middle. The CDR3 has 14 amino acids. The germline V gene encodes CDR1 SGHVS and CDR2 FNYEAQ. The CDR3 reads CASSLDRQAGELFF. In nucleotides, the CDR3 is TGTGCCAGCAGCTTAGACCGACAAGCCGGGGAGCTGTTTTTT. The full variable domain, its missing parts supplied by reference TRBV7-6 and TRBJ2-2, is GAGVSQSPRYKVTKRGQDVALRCDPISGHVSLYWYRQALGQGPEFLTYFNYEAQQDKSGLPNDRFSAERPEGSISTLTIQRTEQRDSAMYRCASSLDRQAGELFFGEGSRLTVL.

This chain joins TRBV10-3 and TRBJ2-6; 7 nucleotides agree with TRBD1. The CDR3 runs 15 residues. With V trimmed by 6 bases and J by 4 bases, 6 bases remained unmatched. Germline lookup yields CDR1 ENHRY and CDR2 SYGVKD. This chain's CDR3 is CAISHDRVGANVLTF. The DNA of the CDR3 is TGTGCCATCAGCCATGACAGGGTGGGGGCCAACGTCCTGACTTTC.

The V and J genes are TRBV18 and TRBJ2-1; 9 bases line up with TRBD2. CDR1 and CDR2 (germline): KGHSH, LQKENI. The CDR3 covers 15 residues. The trim removed 2 bases at V and 7 bases at J, leaving 6 bases unmatched. The CDR3 here is CASSPGSGSRNEQFF. Here the CDR3 DNA reads TGTGCCAGCTCACCAGGTAGCGGGAGTAGGAATGAGCAGTTCTTC.

As concerns this clone: A junction boundary mismatches the germline segment, possibly from a read error. This chain joins TRBV18 and TRBJ1-1; 9 nucleotides align to TRBD1. Germline V lookup: CDR1 KGHSH, CDR2 LQKENI. The CDR3 runs 13 residues. Written as DNA, the CDR3 is TGTGCCACCTCACAGGGGGCTGACACTGAAGCTTTCTTT. As protein: CATSQGADTEAFF.

This chain uses TRBV11-3 with TRBJ1-5; a weak D match, TRBD1 (5 bases). The ends were cut back, 5 bases at V and 6 bases at J, with 14 bases in the middle. The germline gives CDR1 SGHNT, CDR2 YENEEA. CDR3 length: 14 amino acids. As DNA, the CDR3 is TGTGCCAGCAGCCTAAGGGGTACCCGTCAGCCCCAGCATTTT. It encodes CASSLRGTRQPQHF.

V and J are TRBV9 and TRBJ1-2; D perhaps matches TRBD1 (5 bases). V dropped 0 bases and J dropped 3 bases, with 12 bases sitting between them. This CDR3 spans 15 amino acids. Germline-derived CDR1 and CDR2 are SGDLS and YYNGEE. The chain's CDR3 is CASSVGRGAHYGYTF. The CDR3 bases are TGTGCCAGCAGCGTAGGTAGGGGCGCGCACTATGGCTACACCTTC. The variable domain in full, with the rest retrieved from reference TRBV9 and TRBJ1-2, is DSGVTQTPKHLITATGQRVTLRCSPRSGDLSVYWYQQSLDQGLQFLIQYYNGEERAKGNILERFSAQQFPDLHSELNLSSLELGDSALYFCASSVGRGAHYGYTFGSGTRLTVV.